This T cell receptor beta chain is drawn from a study of blood T cell repertoires in COVID-19. Study information: The study drew acute and convalescent COVID-19 samples from the United States, Italy and Spain. T cells, B-cell-depleted T cells, or PBMCs provided the cDNA or gDNA that served as material.

V shed 1 base and J 2 bases; nucleotides not matched to a gene: 9. Germline assignment: CDR1 SGHAT and CDR2 FQNNGV. CDR3 length: 18 amino acids. The authors' processing: Amplified reference gene primers provided the basis for estimating nucleated cell counts. Data came from immunoSEQ multiplex PCR; TCRdb stores just in-frame clones and leaves some out. D and trimming were read from the DNA, whereas the V and J calls and clone size are those reported in that table. This table has about 160,000 clones, roughly 79% appearing once. This chain links TRBV11-2 with TRBJ2-1, with 9 bases fitting TRBD2. The receptor was derived from a woman at least 80 years old with acute or convalescent COVID-19. The sequenced sample consisted of peripheral blood. The CDR3 loop is CASSLAVRSGRAYNEQFF. The CDR3 nucleotides read TGTGCCAGCAGCTTAGCGGTCCGTAGCGGGAGAGCCTACAATGAGCAGTTCTTC.